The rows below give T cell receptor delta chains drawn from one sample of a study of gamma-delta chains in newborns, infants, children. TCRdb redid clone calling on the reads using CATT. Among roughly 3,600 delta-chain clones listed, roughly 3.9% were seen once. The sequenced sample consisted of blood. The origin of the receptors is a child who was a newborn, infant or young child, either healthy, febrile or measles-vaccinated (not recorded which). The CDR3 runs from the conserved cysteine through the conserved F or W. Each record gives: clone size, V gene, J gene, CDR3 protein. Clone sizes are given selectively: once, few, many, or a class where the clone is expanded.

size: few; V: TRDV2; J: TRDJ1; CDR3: CACDTLSPGGYAKLIF
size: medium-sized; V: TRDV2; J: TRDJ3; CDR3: CACDSTGGWTSFSWDTRQMFF
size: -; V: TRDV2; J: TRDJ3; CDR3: CACDTTGGSSSWDTRQMFF
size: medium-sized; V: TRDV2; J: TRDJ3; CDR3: CACDTLSGGSSWDTRQMFF
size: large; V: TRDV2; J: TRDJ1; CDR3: CACDTLGERGDKLIF
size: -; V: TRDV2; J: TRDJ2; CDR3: CACDPIRVGVTAQLFF
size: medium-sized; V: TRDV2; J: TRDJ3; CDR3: CACDKTGGFMSSWDTRQMFF
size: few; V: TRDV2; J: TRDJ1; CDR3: CACDPVSLKPGGMGAGDTDKLIF
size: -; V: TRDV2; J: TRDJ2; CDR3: CACDTVGDALAAQLFF
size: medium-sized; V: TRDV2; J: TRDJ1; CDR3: CACDTFPRGTDKLIF
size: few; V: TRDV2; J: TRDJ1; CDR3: CACDMIKPDWGIRDRLIF
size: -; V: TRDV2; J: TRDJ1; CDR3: CACGTVAGGYVNADKLIF
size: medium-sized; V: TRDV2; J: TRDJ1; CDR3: CACELLGGNTDKLIF
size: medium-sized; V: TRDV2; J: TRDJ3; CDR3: CACDTGELGEQSSWDTRQMFF
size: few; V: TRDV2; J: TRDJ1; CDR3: CACDILLGEDTDKLIF
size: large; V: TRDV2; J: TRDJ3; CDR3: CACDSTGGYSWDTRQMFF
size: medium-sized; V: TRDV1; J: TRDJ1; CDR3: CALGETTLSLLGDTPRPPYTDKLIF
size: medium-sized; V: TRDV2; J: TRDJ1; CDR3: CACDTVAKPGIRSTDKLIF
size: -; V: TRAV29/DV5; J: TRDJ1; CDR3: CAATEGQLPSVHSRTGGYTDKLIF
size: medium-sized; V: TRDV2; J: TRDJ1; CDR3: CACDTLAPSVILGDTGYTDKLIF
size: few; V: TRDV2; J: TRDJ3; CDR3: CACDKTGGYAVSWDTRQMFF
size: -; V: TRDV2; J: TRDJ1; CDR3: CACDRLGGNTADKLIF
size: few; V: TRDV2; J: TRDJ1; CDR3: CACDSLLGDTPTDKLIF
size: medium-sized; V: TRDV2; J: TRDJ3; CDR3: CACDTAGYASSWDTRQMFF
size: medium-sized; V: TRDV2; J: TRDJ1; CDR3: CACDMVLGDTRGTDKLIF
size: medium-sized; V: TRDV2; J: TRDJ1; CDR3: CACDPWGIPDKLIF
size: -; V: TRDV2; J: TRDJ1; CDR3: CACDTVTGGSSYTDKLIF
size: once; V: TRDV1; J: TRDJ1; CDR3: CALGELCGKVVGGYSCADKLIF
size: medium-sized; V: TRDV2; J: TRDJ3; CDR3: CACDSIRVRDTRQMFF
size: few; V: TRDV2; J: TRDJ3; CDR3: CACDRLGDTMVRTLEVSVSSWDTRQMFF
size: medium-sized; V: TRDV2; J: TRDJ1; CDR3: CACDPVPLTGGSSADKLIF
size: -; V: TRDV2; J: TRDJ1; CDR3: CACDTLLGDTRDTDKLIF
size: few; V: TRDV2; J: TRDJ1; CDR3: CAHDTVGTGDTDKLIF
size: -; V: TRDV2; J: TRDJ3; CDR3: CACGQLGDTKDSSWDTRQMFF
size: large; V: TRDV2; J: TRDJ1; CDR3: CACDPLSDWGAQLTDKLIF
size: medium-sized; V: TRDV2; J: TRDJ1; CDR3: CACDTLGDRSDKLIF
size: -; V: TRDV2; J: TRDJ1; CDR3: CACDAVATGGYASDKLIF